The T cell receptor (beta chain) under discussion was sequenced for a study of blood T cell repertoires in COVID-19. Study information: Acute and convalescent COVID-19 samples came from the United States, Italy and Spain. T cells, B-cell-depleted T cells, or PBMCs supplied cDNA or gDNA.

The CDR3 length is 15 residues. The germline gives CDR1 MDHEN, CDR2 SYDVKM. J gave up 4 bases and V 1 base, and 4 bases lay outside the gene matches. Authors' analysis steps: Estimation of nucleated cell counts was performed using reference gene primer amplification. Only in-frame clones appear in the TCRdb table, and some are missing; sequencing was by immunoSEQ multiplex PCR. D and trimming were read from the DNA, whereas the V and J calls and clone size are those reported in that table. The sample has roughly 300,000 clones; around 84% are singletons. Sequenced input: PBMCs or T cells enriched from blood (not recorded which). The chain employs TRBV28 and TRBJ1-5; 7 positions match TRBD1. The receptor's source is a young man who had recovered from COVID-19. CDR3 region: CASSLFGTANQPQHF. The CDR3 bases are TGTGCCAGCAGTTTATTCGGGACAGCGAATCAGCCCCAGCATTTT.